These 9 T cell receptor beta chains were all obtained from the same sample, sequenced in a study of shared clonotypes between healthy human individuals. Clones were read by immunoSEQ multiplex PCR, and TCRdb kept only the in-frame ones, dropping some. The table includes around 690,000 clones, roughly 91% detected once. Specimen: memory CD8+ T cells from PBMCs. As for subset: CD45RO+ cells pooled with CCR7-negative TemRA cells. The receptors here all came from a man aged 18-30 years in good health. Some clones in this sample may be carry-over from other donors' samples.

As for this clone: Other nucleotide sequences in the sample specify the same CDR3. The J gene is TRBJ2-1, the V gene TRBV9; D is perhaps TRBD2 (6 bases). The CDR3 is made up of 15 amino acids. Germline V gives CDR1 SGDLS, CDR2 YYNGEE. V lost 0 bases to trimming and J lost 1 base, with 8 bases between them. This CDR3 reads CASSVAGGSYNEQFF. CDR3 nucleotides: TGTGCCAGCAGCGTAGCTGGAGGGTCCTACAATGAGCAGTTCTTC.

The rearrangement links TRBV11-3 to TRBJ2-7; 7 bases line up with TRBD1. Per the germline V gene, CDR1 is SGHNT and CDR2 is YENEEA. V was pared by 1 base and J by 5 bases, with 5 bases of the junction left unmatched. The CDR3 totals 14 residues. The CDR3 region has the DNA TGTGCCAGCAGCTTAGCCGGGACAGCCCACGAGCAGTACTTC. Residues: CASSLAGTAHEQYF. The full variable domain, its missing parts supplied by reference TRBV11-3 and TRBJ2-7, is EAGVVQSPRYKIIEKKQPVAFWCNPISGHNTLYWYLQNLGQGPELLIRYENEEAVDDSQLPKDRFSAERLKGVDSTLKIQPAELGDSAVYLCASSLAGTAHEQYFGPGTRLTVT.

As concerns this clone: Additional DNA sequences in this sample encode the identical CDR3. The chain joins TRBV20-1 to TRBJ2-7; D uncertain. Trimming left V 0 bases short and J 4 bases short, with 4 bases between. The CDR3 is made up of 11 amino acids. Germline lookup yields CDR1 DFQATT and CDR2 SNEGSKA (reference sequence). Here the CDR3 reads CSARDLYEQYF. Here the CDR3 DNA reads TGCAGTGCTAGAGACCTTTACGAGCAGTACTTC.

The chain joins TRBV6-1 to TRBJ1-1; D call uncertain. This CDR3 is 12 amino acids long. Trimming shortened V by 6 bases and J by 5 bases, and 10 bases separated the two germline ends. Per germline, CDR1 MNHNS and CDR2 SASEGT. CDR3 DNA: TGTGCCAGCAGGGTGGGGAAAACTGAAGCTTTCTTT. Residues: CASRVGKTEAFF.

The chain couples TRBV7-9 to TRBJ2-5; D gene ambiguous. Trimming left V 5 bases short and J 4 bases short, with 17 bases between. CDR3 length: 15 residues. The V gene's germline CDR1 is SEHNR and CDR2 FQNEAQ (reference sequence). CDR3: CASSPDGLDGETQYF. The CDR3 region has the DNA TGTGCCAGCAGCCCCGACGGGTTGGATGGAGAGACCCAGTACTTC.

This chain links TRBV14 with TRBJ2-1; 10 positions agree with TRBD1. The CDR3 contains 17 residues. V was pared by 5 bases and J by 2 bases, with 9 bases of the junction left unmatched. Germline loops: CDR1 SGHDN, CDR2 FVKESK. CDR3 region: CASSELKDRGTYNEQFF. The CDR3 bases are TGTGCCAGCAGCGAACTTAAGGACAGGGGGACCTACAATGAGCAGTTCTTC.

The chain carries TRBV5-1 and TRBJ1-1, with unresolved D. Germline V gene lookup returns CDR1 SGHRS and CDR2 YFSETQ. This CDR3 has 15 amino acids. V was trimmed by 0 bases and J by 5 bases, leaving 14 bases between them. The DNA for the CDR3 is TGCGCCAGCAGCTTGGTTGCGGAGCTGAGGACTGAAGCTTTCTTT. Residues: CASSLVAELRTEAFF.

This chain uses TRBV11-3 with TRBJ2-7, with 10 positions matching TRBD2. With 5 bases clipped from V and 4 bases from J, the junction kept 8 bases outside the gene matches. The CDR3 covers 15 residues. CDR1 and CDR2 from the germline V gene are SGHNT and YENEEA. The CDR3: CASSPRTSGIYEQYF. The DNA for the CDR3 is TGTGCCAGCAGCCCCCGGACTAGCGGTATTTACGAGCAGTACTTC.

The genes are TRBV10-3 and TRBJ1-3, with TRBD1 as a possible D gene (5 bases). Germline V gives CDR1 ENHRY, CDR2 SYGVKD. The V gene lost 7 bases and the J gene lost 0 bases, with 7 bases spanning the gap. The CDR3 has 13 residues. CDR3 sequence (DNA): TGTGCCATCATGACAGACTCTGGAAACACCATATATTTT. It yields the protein CAIMTDSGNTIYF.